Following are 9 T cell receptor beta chains from one sample sequenced in a study of spatial heterogeneity in lung cancer. Study results and caveats: Higher tumor mutation counts went along with higher counts of expanded intratumoral alpha and beta TCRs.

The time point denotes: sample taken at primary tumor resection. In TCRdb, the 5' RACE reads were re-called with MiXCR into one record per CDR3 protein. In the table there are about 3,700 distinct CDR3 sequences, under 8% of which are singletons. Antigen specificity for these receptors is unknown. The sequences come from lung tumor tissue, collected at surgery. These receptors all come from a male donor with early-stage non-small cell lung cancer.

This clonotype qualifies as medium-sized. This beta chain is off target for a library built for alpha chains, so its abundance means little. The chain joins TRBV7-3 to TRBJ2-1; no definite D call. The CDR3 spans 12 residues. Germline CDR1 SGHTA, CDR2 FQGTGA. V was cut by 8 bases and J by 9 bases, with 14 bases left in between. DNA of the CDR3: TGTGCCAGCGGAGAAACACTTAGTGAGCAGTTCTTC. It translates to CASGETLSEQFF. Filled out from reference TRBV7-3 and TRBJ2-1, the complete variable domain reads GAGVSQTPSNKVTEKGKYVELRCDPISGHTALYWYRQSLGQGPEFLIYFQGTGAADDSGLPNDRFFAVRPEGSVSTLKIQRTERGDSAVYLCASGETLSEQFFGPGTRLTVL.

The sample holds a few counts of this clonotype. Because the library targeted alpha chains, this beta chain is an off-target read whose size means little. This chain uses TRBV7-8 with TRBJ1-6, with TRBD1 matching 7 bases. CDR3 size: 14 residues. Per the germline V gene, CDR1 is SGHVS and CDR2 is FQNEAQ. V shed 8 bases and J 8 bases; nucleotides not matched to a gene: 9. In DNA form, the CDR3 reads TGTGCCAGCTCCAACAGGGGAGCGGATTCACCCCTCCACTTT. Encoded protein: CASSNRGADSPLHF.

By its share, this clonotype is medium-sized (0.01 to 0.1%). The size of this beta chain means little, since it is a stray read in a library made for alpha chains. The rearrangement joins TRBV2 to TRBJ2-3; D is uncertain. The CDR3 runs to 12 residues. In germline, CDR1 is SNHLY, CDR2 FYNNEI. V was pared by 1 base and J by 5 bases, with 4 bases between. The CDR3 region has the DNA TGTGCCAGCAGTGAAGTCGGAGATACGCAGTATTTT. Protein sequence: CASSEVGDTQYF. Based on the CDR3 plus reference TRBV2 and TRBJ2-3, the full variable domain is EPEVTQTPSHQVTQMGQEVILRCVPISNHLYFYWYRQILGQKVEFLVSFYNNEISEKSEIFDDQFSVERPDGSNFTLKIRSTKLEDSAMYFCASSEVGDTQYFGPGTRLTVL.

Judged by abundance, this clonotype is medium-sized. A library prepared for alpha chains yielded this beta chain as an off-target read; its size is of little meaning. The chain carries TRBV29-1 and TRBJ2-6, with D possibly matching TRBD2 (6 bases). Germline loops: CDR1 SQVTM, CDR2 ANQGSEA. CDR3 size: 14 residues. The germline V and J ends were trimmed by 4 bases and 0 bases, with 7 bases remaining between them. The CDR3 DNA sequence: TGCAGCGTTGGGGGGGTCTCTGGGGCCAACGTCCTGACTTTC. This translates into CSVGGVSGANVLTF.

This clonotype occurred many times. Within a library made for alpha chains, this beta chain is off target, and its count is uninformative. CDR3 sequence reads: CASSVGFTDTQYF. The CDR3 region has the DNA TGTGCCAGCAGTGTAGGTTTCACAGATACGCAGTATTTT. The rearrangement links TRBV2 to TRBJ2-3, with D unclear. Trimming stripped 4 bases from V and 2 bases from J, with 7 bases between. The CDR3 totals 13 residues. CDR1 SNHLY and CDR2 FYNNEI come from the germline V gene.

This clonotype is labeled medium-sized (0.01 to 0.1%). Since it is a stray read in a library aimed at alpha chains, this beta chain has a size that is not meaningful. The rearrangement links TRBV7-6 to TRBJ2-5, with D possibly being TRBD2 (6 bases). V was trimmed by 3 bases and J by 5 bases, leaving 10 bases between them. Germline CDR1 SGHVS, CDR2 FNYEAQ. The CDR3 runs to 13 residues. In DNA form, the CDR3 reads TGTGCCAGCAGCTTGACTAGAGGGGAGACCCAGTACTTC. It yields the protein CASSLTRGETQYF.

Note on this clonotype: This beta chain turned up in a library designed for alpha chains; as an off-target read, its abundance says little. The rearrangement joins TRBV6-4 to TRBJ2-2, with D unresolved. V was pared by 8 bases and J by 7 bases, with 14 bases between. Germline lookup yields CDR1 MRHNA and CDR2 SNTAGT. The CDR3 is made up of 13 amino acids. The CDR3 sequence: CASAGQADGELFF. The CDR3 DNA reads as TGTGCCAGCGCTGGGCAGGCCGACGGGGAGCTGTTTTTT.

This clonotype rates as large. The library was prepared for alpha chains; this beta chain is a stray read, so its frequency means little. This chain joins TRBV6-5 and TRBJ2-2; 8 positions match TRBD1. J gave up 7 bases and V 4 bases, and 5 bases lay outside the gene matches. Germline CDR1 MNHEY, CDR2 SVGAGI. The CDR3 is 14 amino acids. CDR3 sequence: CASSWTGPGGELFF. The CDR3 DNA sequence: TGTGCCAGCAGTTGGACAGGGCCGGGCGGGGAGCTGTTTTTT.

As for this clonotype: This beta chain appears as a stray read in a library generated for alpha chains; its size is not informative. The J gene is TRBJ2-3, the V gene TRBV5-1; 7 nucleotides align to TRBD2. Looked up from germline, CDR1 is SGHRS and CDR2 is YFSETQ. CDR3 length equals 15 residues. J was trimmed by 4 bases and V by 9 bases; bases with no gene match: 14. This CDR3 is CATKTAAGEADTQYF. As DNA, the CDR3 is TGCGCCACCAAAACTGCCGCGGGAGAGGCAGATACGCAGTATTTT.